The clone carrying this T cell receptor beta chain was detected a few times. Its target is not known. This sample also contains other DNA sequences that code for the same CDR3. These data belong to a study of cytomegalovirus exposure and HLA in healthy donors. The PCR made use of 60 Vbeta and 13 Jbeta primers. The repertoire was sequenced with immunoSEQ multiplex PCR; TCRdb's copy has only in-frame clones and lacks some. The table includes almost 200,000 clones, roughly four fifths detected once. Points from the study as a whole: Later on, an analysis tied over 15,000 TCR beta sequences to HLA alleles at 0.05 false discovery rate.

Germline CDR1 SGHNT, CDR2 YYREEE (reference sequence). V gave up 2 bases and J gave up 6 bases; unmatched junction bases: 0. The CDR3 is 12 residues long. This clonotype originated in a young man in good health and CMV-seronegative. The sequencing sample was made of PBMCs. V and J are TRBV5-4 and TRBJ2-3; 7 nucleotides agree with TRBD2. CDR3 coding DNA: TGTGCCAGCAGCTTACTAGCGGATACGCAGTATTTT. This translates into CASSLLADTQYF.